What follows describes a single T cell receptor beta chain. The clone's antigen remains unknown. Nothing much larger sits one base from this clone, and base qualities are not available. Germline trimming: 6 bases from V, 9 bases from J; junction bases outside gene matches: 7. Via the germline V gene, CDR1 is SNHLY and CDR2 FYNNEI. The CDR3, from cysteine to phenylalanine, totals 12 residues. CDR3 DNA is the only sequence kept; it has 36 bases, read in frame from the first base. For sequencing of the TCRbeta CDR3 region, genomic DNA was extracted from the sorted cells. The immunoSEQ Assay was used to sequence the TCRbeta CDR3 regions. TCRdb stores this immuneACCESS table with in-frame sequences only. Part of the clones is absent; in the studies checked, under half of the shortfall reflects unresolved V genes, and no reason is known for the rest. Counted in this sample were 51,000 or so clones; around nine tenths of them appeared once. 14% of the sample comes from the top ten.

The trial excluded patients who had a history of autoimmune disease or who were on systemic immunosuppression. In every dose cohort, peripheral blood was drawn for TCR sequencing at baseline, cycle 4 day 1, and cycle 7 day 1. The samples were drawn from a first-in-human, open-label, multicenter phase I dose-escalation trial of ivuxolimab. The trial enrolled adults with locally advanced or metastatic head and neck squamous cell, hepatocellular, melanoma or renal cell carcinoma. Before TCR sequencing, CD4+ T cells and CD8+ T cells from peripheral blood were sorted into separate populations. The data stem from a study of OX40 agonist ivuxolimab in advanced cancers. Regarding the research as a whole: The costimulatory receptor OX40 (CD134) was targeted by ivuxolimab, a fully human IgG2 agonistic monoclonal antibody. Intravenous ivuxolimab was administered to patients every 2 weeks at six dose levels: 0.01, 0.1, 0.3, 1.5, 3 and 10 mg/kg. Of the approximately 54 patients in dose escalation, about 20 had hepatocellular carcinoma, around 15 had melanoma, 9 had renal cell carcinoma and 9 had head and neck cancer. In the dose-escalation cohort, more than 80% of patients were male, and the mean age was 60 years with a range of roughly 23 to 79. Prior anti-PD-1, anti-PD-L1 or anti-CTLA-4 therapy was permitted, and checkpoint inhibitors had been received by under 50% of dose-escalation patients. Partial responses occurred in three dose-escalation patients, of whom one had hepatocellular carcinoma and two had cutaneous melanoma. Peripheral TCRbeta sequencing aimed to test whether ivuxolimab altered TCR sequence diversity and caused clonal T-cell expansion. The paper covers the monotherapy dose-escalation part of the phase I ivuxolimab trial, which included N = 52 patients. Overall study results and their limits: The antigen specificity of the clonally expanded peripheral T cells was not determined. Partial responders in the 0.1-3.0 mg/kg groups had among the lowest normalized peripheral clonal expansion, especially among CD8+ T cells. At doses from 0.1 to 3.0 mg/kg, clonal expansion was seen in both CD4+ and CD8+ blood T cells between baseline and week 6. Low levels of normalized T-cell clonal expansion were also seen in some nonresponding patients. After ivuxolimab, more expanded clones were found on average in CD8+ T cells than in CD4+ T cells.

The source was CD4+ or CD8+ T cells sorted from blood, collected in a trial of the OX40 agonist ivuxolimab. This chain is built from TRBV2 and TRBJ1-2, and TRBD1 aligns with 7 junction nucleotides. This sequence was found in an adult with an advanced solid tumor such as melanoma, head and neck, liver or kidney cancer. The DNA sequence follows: TGTGCCAGCAGAACAGGGGAACGAAGCTACACCTTC. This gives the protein CASRTGERSYTF. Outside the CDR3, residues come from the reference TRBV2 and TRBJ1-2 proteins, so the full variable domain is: EPEVTQTPSHQVTQMGQEVILRCVPISNHLYFYWYRQILGQKVEFLVSFYNNEISEKSEIFDDQFSVERPDGSNFTLKIRSTKLEDSAMYFCASRTGERSYTFGSGTRLTVV.